This T cell receptor (beta chain) came from a study of radiotherapy plus CTLA-4 blockade in lung cancer. Some clones are missing from TCRdb's copy, which holds only in-frame ones; the method was immunoSEQ multiplex PCR. The data hold approximately 39,000 clones, with around 77% observed a single time. V was pared by 6 bases and J by 5 bases, with 15 bases between. This CDR3 has 15 amino acids. Germline V lookup: CDR1 SGHDT, CDR2 YYEEEE. Concerning this clone itself: What it binds is not known.

Findings of the study overall: Blood saw expansion of tumor-derived TCR clones after radiotherapy plus ipilimumab.

Sequencing used peripheral blood, obtained from a patient treated with radiotherapy plus ipilimumab. V usage is TRBV5-6 and J usage is TRBJ1-6; perhaps TRBD1 as D (5 bases). This clonotype was obtained from a human donor with non-small cell lung cancer who had stable disease on radiotherapy plus ipilimumab. The CDR3, as DNA: TGTGCCAGCACCGCGGGGGGTTTTGATAATTCACCCCTCCACTTT. It specifies CASTAGGFDNSPLHF.